The TCR beta chain described here comes from a study of T cell repertoires in cytomegalovirus infection. TCRdb called the reads again in MiXCR, with one record for every CDR3 protein. Of some 300,000 distinct CDR3 sequences listed, roughly 15% were seen once; the top ten hold more than 10%. The germline gives CDR1 DFQATT, CDR2 SNEGSKA (reference sequence). V was clipped by 5 bases and J by 5 bases, with 15 bases between them. The CDR3 length is 14 residues. The sequencing input was PBMCs. The chain couples TRBV20-1 to TRBJ1-4; D is perhaps TRBD1 (5 bases). The sequence was collected from a human donor in good health (CMV status not recorded). Some clones in this sample may be carry-over from other donors' samples. CDR3 bases: TGCAGTGCTTTGGGGGATAGAAACAATGAAAAACTGTTTTTT. Translated, it gives CSALGDRNNEKLFF.